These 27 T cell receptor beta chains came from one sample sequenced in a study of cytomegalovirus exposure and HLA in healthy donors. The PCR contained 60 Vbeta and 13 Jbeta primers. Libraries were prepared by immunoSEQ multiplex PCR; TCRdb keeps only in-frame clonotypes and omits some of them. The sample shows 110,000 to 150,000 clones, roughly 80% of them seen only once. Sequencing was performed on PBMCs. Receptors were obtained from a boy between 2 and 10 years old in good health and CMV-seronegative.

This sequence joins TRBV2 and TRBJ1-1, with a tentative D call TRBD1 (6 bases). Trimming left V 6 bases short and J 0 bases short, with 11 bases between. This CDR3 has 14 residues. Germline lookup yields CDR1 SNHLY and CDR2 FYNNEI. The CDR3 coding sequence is TGTGCCAGCAGCAATACAGGGTTGAACACTGAAGCTTTCTTT. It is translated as CASSNTGLNTEAFF.

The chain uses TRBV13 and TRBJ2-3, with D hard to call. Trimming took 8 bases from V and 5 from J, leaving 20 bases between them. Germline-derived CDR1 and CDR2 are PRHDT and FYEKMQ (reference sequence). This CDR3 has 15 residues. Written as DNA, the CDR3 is TGTGCCAGCTTTTACTACCCCTCAATCGTAGATACGCAGTATTTT. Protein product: CASFYYPSIVDTQYF.

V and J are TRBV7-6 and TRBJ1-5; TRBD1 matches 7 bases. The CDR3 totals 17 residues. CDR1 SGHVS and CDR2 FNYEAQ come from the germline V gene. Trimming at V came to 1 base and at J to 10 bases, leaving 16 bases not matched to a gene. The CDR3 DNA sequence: TGTGCCAGCAGCTTAGGCCCCAACCTCCAGGGGGAGCAACCCCAGCATTTT. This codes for CASSLGPNLQGEQPQHF.

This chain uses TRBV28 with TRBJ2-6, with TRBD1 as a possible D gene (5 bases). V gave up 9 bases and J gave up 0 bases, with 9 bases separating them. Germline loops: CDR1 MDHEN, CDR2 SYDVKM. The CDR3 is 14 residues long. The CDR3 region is CASTTDSGANVLTF. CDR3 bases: TGTGCCAGTACGACAGACTCTGGGGCCAACGTCCTGACTTTC.

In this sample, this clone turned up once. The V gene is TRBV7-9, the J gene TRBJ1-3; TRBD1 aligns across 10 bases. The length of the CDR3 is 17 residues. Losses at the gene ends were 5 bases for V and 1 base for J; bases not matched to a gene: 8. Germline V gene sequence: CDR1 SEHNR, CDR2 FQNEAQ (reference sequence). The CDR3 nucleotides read TGTGCCAGCAGCGCCGGGACAGGGGAACTTTCTGGAAACACCATATATTTT. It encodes CASSAGTGELSGNTIYF.

The CDR3 loop reads CASSALTGIGNTIYF. The CDR3 DNA reads as TGTGCCAGCAGCGCCCTGACAGGAATTGGAAACACCATATATTTT. The chain employs TRBV5-5 and TRBJ1-3, with D perhaps TRBD1 (6 bases). Trimming removed 4 bases at V and 3 bases at J, with 14 bases between. Germline CDR1 and CDR2: SGHKS and YYEKEE (reference sequence). CDR3 length: 15 amino acids. The full variable domain, with the rest looked up from reference TRBV5-5 and TRBJ1-3, is DAGVTQSPTHLIKTRGQQVTLRCSPISGHKSVSWYQQVLGQGPQFIFQYYEKEERGRGNFPDRFSARQFPNYSSELNVNALLLGDSALYLCASSALTGIGNTIYFGEGSWLTVV.

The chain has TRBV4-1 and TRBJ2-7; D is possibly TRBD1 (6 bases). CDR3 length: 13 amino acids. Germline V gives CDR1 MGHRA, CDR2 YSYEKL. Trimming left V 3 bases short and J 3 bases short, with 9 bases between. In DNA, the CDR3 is TGCGCCAGCAGCCATCAGGGGAGCTACGAGCAGTACTTC. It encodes CASSHQGSYEQYF.

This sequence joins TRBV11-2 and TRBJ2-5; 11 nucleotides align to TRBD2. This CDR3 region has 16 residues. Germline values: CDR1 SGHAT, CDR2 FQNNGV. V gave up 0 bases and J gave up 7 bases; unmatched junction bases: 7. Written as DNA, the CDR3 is TGTGCCAGCAGCTTAGAGGGGACTAGCGGAAAATGGACCCAGTACTTC. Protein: CASSLEGTSGKWTQYF.

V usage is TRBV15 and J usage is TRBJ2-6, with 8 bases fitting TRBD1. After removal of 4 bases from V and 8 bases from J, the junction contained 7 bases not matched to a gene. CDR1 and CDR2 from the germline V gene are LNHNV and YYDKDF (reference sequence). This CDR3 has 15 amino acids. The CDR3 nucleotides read TGTGCCACCAGCAAAGATACAGGGGGGCCCAACGTCCTGACTTTC. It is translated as CATSKDTGGPNVLTF.

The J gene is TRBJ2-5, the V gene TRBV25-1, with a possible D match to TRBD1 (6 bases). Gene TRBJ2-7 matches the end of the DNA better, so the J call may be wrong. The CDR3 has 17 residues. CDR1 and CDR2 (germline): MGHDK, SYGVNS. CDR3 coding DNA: TGTGCCAGCACCCGGGGCGGACAGCGCCTTGTTGAGTACGAGCAGTACTTC. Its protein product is CASTRGGQRLVEYEQYF.

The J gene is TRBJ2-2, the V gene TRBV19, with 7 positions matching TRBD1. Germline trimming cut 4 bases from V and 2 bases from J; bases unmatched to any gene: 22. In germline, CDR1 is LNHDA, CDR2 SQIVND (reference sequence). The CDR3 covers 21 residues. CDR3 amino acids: CASSKISVPTGLYPNTGELFF. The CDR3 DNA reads TGTGCCAGTAGTAAGATTTCCGTGCCGACAGGGCTATACCCCAACACCGGGGAGCTGTTTTTT.

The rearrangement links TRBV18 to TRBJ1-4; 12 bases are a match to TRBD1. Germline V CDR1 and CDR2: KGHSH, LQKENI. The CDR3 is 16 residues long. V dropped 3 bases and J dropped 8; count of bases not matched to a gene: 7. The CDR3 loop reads CASSPGQGAITEKLFF. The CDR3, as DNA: TGTGCCAGCTCACCGGGACAGGGGGCGATTACCGAAAAACTGTTTTTT.

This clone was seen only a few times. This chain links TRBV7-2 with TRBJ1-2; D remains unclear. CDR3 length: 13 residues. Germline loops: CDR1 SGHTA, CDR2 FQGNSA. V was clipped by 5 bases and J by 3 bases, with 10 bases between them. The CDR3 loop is CASSEDLYYGYTF. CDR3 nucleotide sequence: TGTGCCAGCAGCGAGGACTTATACTATGGCTACACCTTC.

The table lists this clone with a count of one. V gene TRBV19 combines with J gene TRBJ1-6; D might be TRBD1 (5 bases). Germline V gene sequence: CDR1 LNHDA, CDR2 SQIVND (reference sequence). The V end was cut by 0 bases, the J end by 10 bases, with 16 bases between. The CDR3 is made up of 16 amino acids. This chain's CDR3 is CASSIDDSLLVSPLHF. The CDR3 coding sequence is TGTGCCAGTAGTATAGATGACAGTTTGCTCGTGTCACCCCTCCACTTT.

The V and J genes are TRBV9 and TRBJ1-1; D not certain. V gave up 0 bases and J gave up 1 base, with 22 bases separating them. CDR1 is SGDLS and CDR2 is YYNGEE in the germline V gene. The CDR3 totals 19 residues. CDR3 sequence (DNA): TGTGCCAGCAGCGTAGTAACTATGTATAGCCCGATGGGGAACACTGAAGCTTTCTTT. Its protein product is CASSVVTMYSPMGNTEAFF.

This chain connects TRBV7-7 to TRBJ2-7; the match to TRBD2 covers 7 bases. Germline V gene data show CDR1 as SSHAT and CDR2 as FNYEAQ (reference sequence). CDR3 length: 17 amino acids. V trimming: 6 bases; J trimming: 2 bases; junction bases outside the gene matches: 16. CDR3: CASSPHFQRGRAYEQYF. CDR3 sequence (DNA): TGTGCCAGCAGTCCTCATTTTCAGCGGGGACGAGCCTACGAGCAGTACTTC.

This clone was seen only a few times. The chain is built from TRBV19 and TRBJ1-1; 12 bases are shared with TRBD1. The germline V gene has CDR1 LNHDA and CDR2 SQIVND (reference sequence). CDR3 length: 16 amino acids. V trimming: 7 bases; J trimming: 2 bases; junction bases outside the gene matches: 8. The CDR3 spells CASTKPGQGANTEAFF. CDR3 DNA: TGTGCCAGTACCAAGCCGGGACAGGGGGCAAACACTGAAGCTTTCTTT. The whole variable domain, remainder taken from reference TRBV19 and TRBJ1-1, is DGGITQSPKYLFRKEGQNVTLSCEQNLNHDAMYWYRQDPGQGLRLIYYSQIVNDFQKGDIAEGYSVSREKKESFPLTVTSAQKNPTAFYLCASTKPGQGANTEAFFGQGTRLTVV.

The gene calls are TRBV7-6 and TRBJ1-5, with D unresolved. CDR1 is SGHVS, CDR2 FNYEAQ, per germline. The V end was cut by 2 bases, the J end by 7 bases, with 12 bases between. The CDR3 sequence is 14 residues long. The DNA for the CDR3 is TGTGCCAGCAGCTTATCGGGCGCGGGGCAGCCCCAGCATTTT. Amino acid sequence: CASSLSGAGQPQHF.

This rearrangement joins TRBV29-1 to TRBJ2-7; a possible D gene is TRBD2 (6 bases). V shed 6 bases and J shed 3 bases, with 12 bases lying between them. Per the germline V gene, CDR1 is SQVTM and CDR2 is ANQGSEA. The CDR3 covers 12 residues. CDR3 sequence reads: CSVTEDYYEQYF. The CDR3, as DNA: TGCAGCGTCACAGAGGACTACTACGAGCAGTACTTC.

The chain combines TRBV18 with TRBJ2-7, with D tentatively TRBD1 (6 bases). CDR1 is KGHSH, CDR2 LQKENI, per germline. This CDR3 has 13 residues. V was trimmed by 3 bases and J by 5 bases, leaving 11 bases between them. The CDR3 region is CASSPTGSHEQYF. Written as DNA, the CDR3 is TGTGCCAGCTCACCCACAGGGAGCCACGAGCAGTACTTC.

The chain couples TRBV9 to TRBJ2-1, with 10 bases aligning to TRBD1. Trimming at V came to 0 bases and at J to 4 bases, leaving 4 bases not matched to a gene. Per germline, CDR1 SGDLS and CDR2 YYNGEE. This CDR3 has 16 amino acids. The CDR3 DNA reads TGTGCCAGCAGCGTAGATCCGGGACAGGGGTACAATGAGCAGTTCTTC. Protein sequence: CASSVDPGQGYNEQFF.

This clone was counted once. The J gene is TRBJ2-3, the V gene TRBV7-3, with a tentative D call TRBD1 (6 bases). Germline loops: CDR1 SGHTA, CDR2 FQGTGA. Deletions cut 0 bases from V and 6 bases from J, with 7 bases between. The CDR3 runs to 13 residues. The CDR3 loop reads CASSLTTGDTQYF. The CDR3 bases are TGTGCCAGCAGCTTAACTACAGGGGATACGCAGTATTTT.

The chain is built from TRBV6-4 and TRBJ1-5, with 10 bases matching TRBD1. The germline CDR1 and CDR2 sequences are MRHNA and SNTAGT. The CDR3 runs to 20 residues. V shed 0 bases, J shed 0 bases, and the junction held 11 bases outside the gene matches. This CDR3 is CASSDSKDRGGPNSNQPQHF. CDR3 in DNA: TGTGCCAGCAGTGACTCGAAGGACAGGGGGGGGCCAAATAGCAATCAGCCCCAGCATTTT.

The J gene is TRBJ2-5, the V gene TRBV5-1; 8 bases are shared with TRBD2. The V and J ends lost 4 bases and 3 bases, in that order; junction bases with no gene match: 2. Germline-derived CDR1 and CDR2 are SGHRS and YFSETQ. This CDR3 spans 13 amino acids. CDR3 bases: TGCGCCAGCAGCCCGGGACTAGAAGAGACCCAGTACTTC. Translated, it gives CASSPGLEETQYF. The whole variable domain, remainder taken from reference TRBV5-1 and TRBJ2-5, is KAGVTQTPRYLIKTRGQQVTLSCSPISGHRSVSWYQQTPGQGLQFLFEYFSETQRNKGNFPGRFSGRQFSNSRSEMNVSTLELGDSALYLCASSPGLEETQYFGPGTRLLVL.

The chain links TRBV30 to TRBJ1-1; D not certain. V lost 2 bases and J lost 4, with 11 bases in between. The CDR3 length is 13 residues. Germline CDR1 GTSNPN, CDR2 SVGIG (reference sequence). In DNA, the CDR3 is TGTGCCTGGAGTCTTGTGGAGGGCACTGAAGCTTTCTTT. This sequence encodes CAWSLVEGTEAFF.

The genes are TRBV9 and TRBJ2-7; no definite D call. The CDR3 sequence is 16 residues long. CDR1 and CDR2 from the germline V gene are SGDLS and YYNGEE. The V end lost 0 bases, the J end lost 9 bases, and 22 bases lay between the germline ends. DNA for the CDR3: TGTGCCAGCAGCGTAGGTCCGGATGGGCCAGAGAGTCGGCAGTACTTC. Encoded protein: CASSVGPDGPESRQYF.

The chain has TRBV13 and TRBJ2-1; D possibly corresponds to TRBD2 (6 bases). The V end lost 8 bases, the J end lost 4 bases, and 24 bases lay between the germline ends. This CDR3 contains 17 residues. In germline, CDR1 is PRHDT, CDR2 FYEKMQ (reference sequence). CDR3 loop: CASRLKVPWTTYNEQFF. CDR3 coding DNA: TGTGCCAGCCGTTTAAAGGTCCCCTGGACTACATACAATGAGCAGTTCTTC.